This T cell receptor (beta chain) was identified during a study of blood T cell repertoires in COVID-19. Data came from immunoSEQ multiplex PCR; TCRdb stores just in-frame clones and leaves some out. This sample has over 80,000 clones, with about 89% found just once. The germline V gene has CDR1 MGHDK and CDR2 SYGVNS. The V gene end was trimmed by 2 bases and the J gene end by 1 base; junction bases not matched to a gene: 7. The CDR3 has 16 residues. The V gene is TRBV25-1, the J gene TRBJ1-2, with 7 bases matching TRBD1. The source material was peripheral blood. The source of this sequence is a human donor in a cohort sampled during active COVID-19. The CDR3: CASSEPGQADNYGYTF. As DNA, the CDR3 is TGTGCCAGCAGTGAACCCGGACAGGCAGATAACTATGGCTACACCTTC.